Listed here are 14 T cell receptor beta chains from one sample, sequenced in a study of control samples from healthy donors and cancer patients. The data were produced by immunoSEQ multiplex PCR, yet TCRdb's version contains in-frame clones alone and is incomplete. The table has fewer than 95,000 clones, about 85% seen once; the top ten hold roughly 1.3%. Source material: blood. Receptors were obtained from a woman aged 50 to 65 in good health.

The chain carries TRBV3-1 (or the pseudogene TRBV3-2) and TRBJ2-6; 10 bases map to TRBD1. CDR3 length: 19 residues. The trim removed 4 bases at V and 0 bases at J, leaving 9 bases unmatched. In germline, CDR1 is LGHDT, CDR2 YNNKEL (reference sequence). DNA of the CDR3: TGTGCCAGCAGCCTTCCGGGACAGGGGATTCGCTCTGGGGCCAACGTCCTGACTTTC. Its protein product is CASSLPGQGIRSGANVLTF.

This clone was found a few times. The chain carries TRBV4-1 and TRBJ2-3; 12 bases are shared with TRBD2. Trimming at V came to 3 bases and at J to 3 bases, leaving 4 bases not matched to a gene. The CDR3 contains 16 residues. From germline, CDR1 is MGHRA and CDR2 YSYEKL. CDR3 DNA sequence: TGCGCCAGCAGCCAGCCGACTAGCGGGAGAACAGATACGCAGTATTTT. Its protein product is CASSQPTSGRTDTQYF.

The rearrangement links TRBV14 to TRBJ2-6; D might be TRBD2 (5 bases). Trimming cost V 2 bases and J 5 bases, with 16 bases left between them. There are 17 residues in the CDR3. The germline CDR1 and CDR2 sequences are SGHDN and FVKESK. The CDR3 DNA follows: TGTGCCAGCAGCCAACCCACCGAGGGCAGCTGGGCCAACGTCCTGACTTTC. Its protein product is CASSQPTEGSWANVLTF.

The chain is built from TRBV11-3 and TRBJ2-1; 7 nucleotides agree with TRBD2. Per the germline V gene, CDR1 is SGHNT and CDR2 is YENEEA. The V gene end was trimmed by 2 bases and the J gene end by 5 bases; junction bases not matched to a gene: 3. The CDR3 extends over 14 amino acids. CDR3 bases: TGTGCCAGCAGCTTATCGCGGGAGAACAATGAGCAGTTCTTC. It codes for CASSLSRENNEQFF.

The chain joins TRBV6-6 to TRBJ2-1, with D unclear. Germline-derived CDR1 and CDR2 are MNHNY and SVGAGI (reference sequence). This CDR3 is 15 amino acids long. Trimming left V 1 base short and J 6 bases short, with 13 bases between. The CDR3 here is CASSYLQASGNEQFF. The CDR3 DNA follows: TGTGCCAGCAGTTACTTGCAGGCCTCCGGCAATGAGCAGTTCTTC.

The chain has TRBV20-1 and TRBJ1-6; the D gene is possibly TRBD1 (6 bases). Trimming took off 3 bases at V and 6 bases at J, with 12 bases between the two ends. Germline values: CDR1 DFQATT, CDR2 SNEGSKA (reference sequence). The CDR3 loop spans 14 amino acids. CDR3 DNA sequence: TGCAGTGCTAGTCCCCAGGGGTCTAATTCACCCCTCCACTTT. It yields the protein CSASPQGSNSPLHF.

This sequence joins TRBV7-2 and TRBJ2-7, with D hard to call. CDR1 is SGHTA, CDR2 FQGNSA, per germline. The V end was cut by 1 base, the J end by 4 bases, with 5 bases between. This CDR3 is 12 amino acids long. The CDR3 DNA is TGTGCCAGCAGCTTAGTCCGGTACGAGCAGTACTTC. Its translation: CASSLVRYEQYF.

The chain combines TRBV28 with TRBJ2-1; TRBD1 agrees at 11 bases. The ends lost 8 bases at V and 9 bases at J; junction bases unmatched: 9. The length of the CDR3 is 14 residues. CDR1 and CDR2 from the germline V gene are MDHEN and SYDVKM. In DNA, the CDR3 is TGTGCCAGCTCCTCGGGACAGGGGGGCAGTGAGCAGTTCTTC. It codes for CASSSGQGGSEQFF.

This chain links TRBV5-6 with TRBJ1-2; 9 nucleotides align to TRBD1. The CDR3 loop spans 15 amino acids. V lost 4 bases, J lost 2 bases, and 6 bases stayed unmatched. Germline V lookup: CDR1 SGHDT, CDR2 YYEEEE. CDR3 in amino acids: CASSRGQGRNYGYTF. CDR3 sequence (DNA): TGTGCCAGCAGCCGCGGACAGGGGAGGAACTATGGCTACACCTTC.

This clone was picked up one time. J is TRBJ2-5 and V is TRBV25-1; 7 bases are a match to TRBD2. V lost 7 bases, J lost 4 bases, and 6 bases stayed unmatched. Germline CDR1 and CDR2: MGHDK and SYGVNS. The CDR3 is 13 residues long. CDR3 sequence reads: CASKAGRGETQYF. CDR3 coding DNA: TGTGCCAGCAAGGCGGGGAGGGGAGAGACCCAGTACTTC.

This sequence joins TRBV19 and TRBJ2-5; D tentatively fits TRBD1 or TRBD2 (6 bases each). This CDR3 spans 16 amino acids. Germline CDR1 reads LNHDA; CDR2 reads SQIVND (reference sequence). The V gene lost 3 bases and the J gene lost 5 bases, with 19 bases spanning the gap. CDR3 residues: CASSIFSGEVRETQYF. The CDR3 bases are TGTGCCAGTAGTATTTTCTCAGGGGAGGTGAGGGAGACCCAGTACTTC.

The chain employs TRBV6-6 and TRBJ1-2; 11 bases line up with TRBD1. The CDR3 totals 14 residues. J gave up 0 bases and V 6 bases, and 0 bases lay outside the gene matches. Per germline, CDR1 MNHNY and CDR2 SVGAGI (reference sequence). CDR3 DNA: TGTGCCAGCAGGGGACAGGGGGCTAACTATGGCTACACCTTC. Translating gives CASRGQGANYGYTF.

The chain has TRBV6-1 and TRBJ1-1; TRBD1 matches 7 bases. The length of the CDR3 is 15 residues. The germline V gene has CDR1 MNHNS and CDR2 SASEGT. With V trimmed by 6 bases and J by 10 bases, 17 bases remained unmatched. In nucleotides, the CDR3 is TGTGCCAGCAGGGACCATGGGAAGGGGGCAAGGGGAGCTTTCTTT. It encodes CASRDHGKGARGAFF.

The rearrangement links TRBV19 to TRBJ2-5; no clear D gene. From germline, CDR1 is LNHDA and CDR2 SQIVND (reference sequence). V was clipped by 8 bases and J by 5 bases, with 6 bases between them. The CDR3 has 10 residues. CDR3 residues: CASGRETQYF. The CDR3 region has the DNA TGTGCCAGTGGCCGCGAGACCCAGTACTTC.